What follows is one T cell receptor beta chain and its context. No antigen is known for it. This sample was taken from a study of lymphopenia after photon versus proton radiotherapy. Regarding the study as a whole: Larger post-nadir TCR diversity loss correlated inversely with survival in deceased patients. Under photons, naive T cells and diversity fell while effector/memory populations rose.

CDR1 SGHVS and CDR2 FNYEAQ come from the germline V gene. This CDR3 is 13 amino acids long. Deletions cut 3 bases from V and 0 bases from J, with 4 bases between. Generated by immunoSEQ multiplex PCR, the TCRdb table keeps only in-frame clones and is missing some. The sample holds some 44,000 clones, about four fifths seen once. The chain joins TRBV7-6 to TRBJ2-3; D is ambiguous. This sample comprised peripheral blood, obtained from a patient treated with proton-based radiotherapy. The sequence was obtained from a woman aged 70-85 years with pancreatic cancer. The CDR3 DNA reads as TGTGCCAGCAGCTTCTCCAGCACAGATACGCAGTATTTT. The encoded protein is CASSFSSTDTQYF. The full variable domain, completed using reference TRBV7-6 and TRBJ2-3, is GAGVSQSPRYKVTKRGQDVALRCDPISGHVSLYWYRQALGQGPEFLTYFNYEAQQDKSGLPNDRFSAERPEGSISTLTIQRTEQRDSAMYRCASSFSSTDTQYFGPGTRLTVL.